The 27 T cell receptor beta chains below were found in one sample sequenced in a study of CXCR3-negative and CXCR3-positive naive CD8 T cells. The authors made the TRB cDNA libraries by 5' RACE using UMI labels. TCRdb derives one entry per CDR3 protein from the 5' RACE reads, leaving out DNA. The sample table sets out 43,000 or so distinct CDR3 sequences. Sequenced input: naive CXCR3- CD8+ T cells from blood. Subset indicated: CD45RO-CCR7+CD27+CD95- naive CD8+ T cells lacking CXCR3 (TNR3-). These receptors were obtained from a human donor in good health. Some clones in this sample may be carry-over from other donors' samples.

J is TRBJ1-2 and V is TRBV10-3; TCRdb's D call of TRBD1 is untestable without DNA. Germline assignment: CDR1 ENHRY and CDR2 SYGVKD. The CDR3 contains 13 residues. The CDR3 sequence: CAIRLAGGDGYTF.

The CDR3 spells CASSPGLAAETQYF. The chain uses TRBV11-3 and TRBJ2-5; the TRBD2 assignment by TCRdb is unverifiable without DNA. CDR1 SGHNT and CDR2 YENEEA come from the germline V gene. There are 14 residues in the CDR3.

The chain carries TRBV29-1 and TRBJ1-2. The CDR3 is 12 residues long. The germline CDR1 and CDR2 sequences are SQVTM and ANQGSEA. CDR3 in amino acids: CSVEGALFSYTF.

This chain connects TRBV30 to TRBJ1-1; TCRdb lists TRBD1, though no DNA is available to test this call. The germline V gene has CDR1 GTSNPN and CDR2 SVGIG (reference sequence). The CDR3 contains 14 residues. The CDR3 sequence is CACSQGLQGTEAFF.

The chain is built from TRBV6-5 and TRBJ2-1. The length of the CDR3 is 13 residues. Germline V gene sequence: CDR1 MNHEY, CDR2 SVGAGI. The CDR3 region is CASSYSLDGRQFF.

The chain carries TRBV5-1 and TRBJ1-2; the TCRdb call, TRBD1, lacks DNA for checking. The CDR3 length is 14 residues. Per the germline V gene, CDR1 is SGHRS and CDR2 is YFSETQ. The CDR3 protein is CASSQGDSGYGYTF.

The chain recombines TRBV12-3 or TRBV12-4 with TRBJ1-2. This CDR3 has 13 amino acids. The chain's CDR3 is CASSVGANYGYTF.

This CDR3 reads CSVDYGTGETYEQYF. V is TRBV29-1 and J is TRBJ2-7; absent DNA, TCRdb's TRBD1 call cannot be checked. The CDR3 extends over 15 amino acids. Germline lookup yields CDR1 SQVTM and CDR2 ANQGSEA.

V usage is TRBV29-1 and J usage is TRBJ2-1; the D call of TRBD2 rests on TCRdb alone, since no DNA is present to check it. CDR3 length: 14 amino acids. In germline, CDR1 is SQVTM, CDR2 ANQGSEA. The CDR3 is CSVTGTAPMGEQFF.

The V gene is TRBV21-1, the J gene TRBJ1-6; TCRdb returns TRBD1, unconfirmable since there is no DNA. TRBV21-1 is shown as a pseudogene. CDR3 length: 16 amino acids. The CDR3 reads CASNGDRGRQESPLHF.

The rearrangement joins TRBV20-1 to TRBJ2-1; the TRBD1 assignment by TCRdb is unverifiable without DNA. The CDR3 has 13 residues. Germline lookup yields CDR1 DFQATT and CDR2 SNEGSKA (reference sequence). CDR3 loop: CSAREDRHNEQFF.

The CDR3 protein is CSADTGRGQPQHF. V usage is TRBV20-1 and J usage is TRBJ1-5; TCRdb returns TRBD1, unconfirmable since there is no DNA. The CDR3 runs 13 residues. CDR1 and CDR2 (germline): DFQATT, SNEGSKA (reference sequence).

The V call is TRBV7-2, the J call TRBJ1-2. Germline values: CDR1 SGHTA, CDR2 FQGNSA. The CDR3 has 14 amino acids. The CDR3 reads CASSYPDLYYGYTF.

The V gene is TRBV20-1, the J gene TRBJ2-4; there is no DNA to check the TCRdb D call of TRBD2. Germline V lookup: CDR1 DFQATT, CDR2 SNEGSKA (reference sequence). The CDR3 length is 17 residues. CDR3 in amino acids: CSAGDLHGGTSKNIQYF.

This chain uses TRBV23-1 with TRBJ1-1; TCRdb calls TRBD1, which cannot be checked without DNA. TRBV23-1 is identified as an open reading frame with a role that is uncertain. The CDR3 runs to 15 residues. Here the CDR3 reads CASSRVNRDNTEAFF.

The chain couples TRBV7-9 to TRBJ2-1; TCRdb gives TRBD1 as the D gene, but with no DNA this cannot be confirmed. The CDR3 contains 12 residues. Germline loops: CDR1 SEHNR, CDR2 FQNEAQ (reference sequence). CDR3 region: CATALGTGDRFF.

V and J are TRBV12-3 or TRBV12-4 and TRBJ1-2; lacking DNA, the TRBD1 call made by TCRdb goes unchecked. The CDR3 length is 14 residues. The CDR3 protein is CASSPGHHVYGYTF.

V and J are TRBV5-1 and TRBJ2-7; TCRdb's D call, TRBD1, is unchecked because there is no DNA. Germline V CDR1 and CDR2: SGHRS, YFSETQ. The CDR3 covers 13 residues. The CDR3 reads CASSLYGTYEQYF.

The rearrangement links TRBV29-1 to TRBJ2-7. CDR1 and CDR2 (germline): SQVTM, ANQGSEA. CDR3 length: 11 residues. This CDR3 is CSAIQAYEQYF.

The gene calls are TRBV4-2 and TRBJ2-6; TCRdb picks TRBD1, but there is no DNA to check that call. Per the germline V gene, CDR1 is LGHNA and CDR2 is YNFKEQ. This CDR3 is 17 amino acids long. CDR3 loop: CASSQDWDGSGANVLTF.

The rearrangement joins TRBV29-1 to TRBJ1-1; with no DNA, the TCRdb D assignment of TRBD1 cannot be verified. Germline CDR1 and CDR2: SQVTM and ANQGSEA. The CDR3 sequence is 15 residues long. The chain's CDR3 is CSVEGLDTMNTEAFF.

CDR3 amino acids: CASSSRGGGSYNEQFF. V usage is TRBV7-8 and J usage is TRBJ2-1; TCRdb gives TRBD1 as the D gene, but with no DNA this cannot be confirmed. This CDR3 is 16 amino acids long. CDR1 and CDR2 (germline): SGHVS, FQNEAQ.

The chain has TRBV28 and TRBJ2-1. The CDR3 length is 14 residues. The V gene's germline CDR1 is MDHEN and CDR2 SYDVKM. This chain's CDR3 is CASNTLSSYNEQFF.

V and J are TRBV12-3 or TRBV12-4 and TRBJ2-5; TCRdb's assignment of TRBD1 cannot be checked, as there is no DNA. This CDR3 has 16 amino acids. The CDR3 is CASSPGFGHLKETQYF.

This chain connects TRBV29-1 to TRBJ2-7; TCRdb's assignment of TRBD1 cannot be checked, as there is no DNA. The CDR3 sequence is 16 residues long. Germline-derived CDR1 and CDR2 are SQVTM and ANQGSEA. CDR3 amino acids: CSVETVQGGLDYEQYF.

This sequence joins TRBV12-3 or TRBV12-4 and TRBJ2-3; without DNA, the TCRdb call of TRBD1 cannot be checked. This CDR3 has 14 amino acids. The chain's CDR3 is CASSPGGSTDTQYF.

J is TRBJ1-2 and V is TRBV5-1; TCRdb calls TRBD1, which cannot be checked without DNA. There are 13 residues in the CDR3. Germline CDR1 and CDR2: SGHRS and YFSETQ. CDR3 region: CASSITGRDGYTF.